This T cell receptor beta chain emerged from a study of beta chain features in type 1 diabetes. About the study: No patient-donor differences in age, gender, total cells or subset yield.

Concerning this clone: Its matching antigen is unknown.

Expressed TCRB transcripts got sequenced, as all isolated RNA was reverse transcribed. Using immunoSEQ multiplex PCR, the repertoire was profiled, and TCRdb retains in-frame clones only, with some absent. In the table there are some 900,000 clones, 17% of which are singletons. Germline-derived CDR1 and CDR2 are SEHNR and FQNEAQ (reference sequence). This CDR3 is 13 amino acids long. J was trimmed by 7 bases and V by 5 bases; bases with no gene match: 6. Study observations and caveats: Relative to healthy donors, patients appeared to have naive, central memory and Treg TCRB repertoires that were more similar.

Naive, central memory, regulatory and stem cell-like memory cells within the CD4+ compartment were sorted using CD45RO/CCR7/CD25/CD127/CD95/CD27. Populations isolated by sorting all had purity greater than 95%. Sequenced: naive CD4+ T cells from blood. This TCR derives from a woman aged 18-29 years in good health. J is TRBJ1-2 and V is TRBV7-9; TRBD1 matches 8 bases. CDR3 nucleotides: TGTGCCAGCAGCACTCAGGGGGCGGGTGGCTACACCTTC. Residues: CASSTQGAGGYTF.